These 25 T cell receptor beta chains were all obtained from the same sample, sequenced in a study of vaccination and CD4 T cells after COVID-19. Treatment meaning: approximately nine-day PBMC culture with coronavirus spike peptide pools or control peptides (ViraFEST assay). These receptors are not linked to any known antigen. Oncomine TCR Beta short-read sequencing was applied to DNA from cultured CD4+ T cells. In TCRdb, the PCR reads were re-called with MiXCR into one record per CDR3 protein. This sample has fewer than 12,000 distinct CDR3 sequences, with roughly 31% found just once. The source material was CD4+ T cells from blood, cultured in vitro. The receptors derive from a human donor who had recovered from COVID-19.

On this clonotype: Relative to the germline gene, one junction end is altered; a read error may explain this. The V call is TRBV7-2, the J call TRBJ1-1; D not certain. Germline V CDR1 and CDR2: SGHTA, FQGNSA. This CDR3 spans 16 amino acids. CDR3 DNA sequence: TGTGGCAGCAGCCCAGTAACGGGCCTAAGGAATACTGAAGCTTTCTTT. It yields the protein CGSSPVTGLRNTEAFF.

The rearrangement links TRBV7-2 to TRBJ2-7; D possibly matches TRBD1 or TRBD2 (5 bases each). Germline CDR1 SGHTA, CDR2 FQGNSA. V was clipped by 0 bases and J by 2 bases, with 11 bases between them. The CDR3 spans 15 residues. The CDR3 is CASSLASGQPYEQYF. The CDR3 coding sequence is TGTGCCAGCAGCTTAGCGTCGGGGCAGCCCTACGAGCAGTACTTC.

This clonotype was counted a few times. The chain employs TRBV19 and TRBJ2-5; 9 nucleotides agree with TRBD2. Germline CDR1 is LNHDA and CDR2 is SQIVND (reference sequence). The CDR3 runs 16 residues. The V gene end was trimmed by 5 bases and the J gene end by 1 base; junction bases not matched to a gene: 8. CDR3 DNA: TGTGCCAGTAGTCTGCGGGGGGGACCTTTCCAAGAGACCCAGTACTTC. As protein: CASSLRGGPFQETQYF.

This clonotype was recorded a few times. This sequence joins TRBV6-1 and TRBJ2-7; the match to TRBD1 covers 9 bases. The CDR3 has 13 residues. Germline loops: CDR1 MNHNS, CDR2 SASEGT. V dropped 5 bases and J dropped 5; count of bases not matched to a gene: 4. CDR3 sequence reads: CASSIRQGDEQYF. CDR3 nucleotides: TGTGCCAGCAGTATCCGACAGGGGGACGAGCAGTACTTC.

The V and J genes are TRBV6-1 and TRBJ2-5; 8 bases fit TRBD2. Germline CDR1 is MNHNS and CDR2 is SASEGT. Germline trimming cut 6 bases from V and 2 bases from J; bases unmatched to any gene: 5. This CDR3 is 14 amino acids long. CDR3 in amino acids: CASRAGGAQETQYF. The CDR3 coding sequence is TGTGCCAGCAGGGCCGGGGGGGCTCAAGAGACCCAGTACTTC.

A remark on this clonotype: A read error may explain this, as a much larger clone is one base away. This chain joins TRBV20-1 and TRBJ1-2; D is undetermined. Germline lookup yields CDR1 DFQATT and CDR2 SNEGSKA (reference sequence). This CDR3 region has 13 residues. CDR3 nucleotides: TGCGGTGCTAGAGTGGGCGGGAACTATGGCTACACCTTC. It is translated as CGARVGGNYGYTF.

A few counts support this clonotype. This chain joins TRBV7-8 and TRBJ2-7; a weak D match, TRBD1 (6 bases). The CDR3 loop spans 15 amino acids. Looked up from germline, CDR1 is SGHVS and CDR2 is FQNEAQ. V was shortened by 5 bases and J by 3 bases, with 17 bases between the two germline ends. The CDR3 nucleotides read TGTGCCAGCAGCCCACTAAGAGGACAGCACTACGAGCAGTACTTC. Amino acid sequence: CASSPLRGQHYEQYF.

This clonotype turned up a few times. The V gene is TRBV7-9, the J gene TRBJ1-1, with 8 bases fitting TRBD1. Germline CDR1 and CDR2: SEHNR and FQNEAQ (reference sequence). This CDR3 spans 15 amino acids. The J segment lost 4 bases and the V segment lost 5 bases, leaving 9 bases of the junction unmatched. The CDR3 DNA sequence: TGTGCCAGCAGCCCTCGGACAGGGACGGCCACTGAAGCTTTCTTT. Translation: CASSPRTGTATEAFF.

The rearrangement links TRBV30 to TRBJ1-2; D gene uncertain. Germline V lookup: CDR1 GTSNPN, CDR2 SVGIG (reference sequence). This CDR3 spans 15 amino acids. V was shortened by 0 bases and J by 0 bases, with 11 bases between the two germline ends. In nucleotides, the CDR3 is TGTGCCTGGAGTGTGGGCGGACTAACTAACTATGGCTACACCTTC. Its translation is CAWSVGGLTNYGYTF.

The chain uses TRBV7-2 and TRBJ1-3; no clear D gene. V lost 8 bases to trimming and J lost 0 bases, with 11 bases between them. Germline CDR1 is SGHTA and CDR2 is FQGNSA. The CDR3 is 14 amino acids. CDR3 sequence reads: CASQEESSGNTIYF. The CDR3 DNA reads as TGTGCCAGCCAGGAAGAGAGCTCTGGAAACACCATATATTTT.

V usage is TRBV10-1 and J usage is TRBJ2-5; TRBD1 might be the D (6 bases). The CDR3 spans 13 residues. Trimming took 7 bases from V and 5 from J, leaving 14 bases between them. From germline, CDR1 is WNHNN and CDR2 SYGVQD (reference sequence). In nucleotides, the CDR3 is TGCGCCAGCACCCGAGGGGGTGGCGAGACCCAGTACTTC. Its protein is CASTRGGGETQYF.

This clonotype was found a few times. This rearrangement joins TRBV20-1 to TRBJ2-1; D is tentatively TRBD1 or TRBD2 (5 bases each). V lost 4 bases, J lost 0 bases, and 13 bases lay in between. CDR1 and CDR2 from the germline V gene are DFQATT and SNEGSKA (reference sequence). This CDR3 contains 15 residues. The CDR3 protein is CSATSGTLSYNEQFF. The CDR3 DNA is TGCAGTGCTACGTCGGGGACCCTCTCCTACAATGAGCAGTTCTTC.

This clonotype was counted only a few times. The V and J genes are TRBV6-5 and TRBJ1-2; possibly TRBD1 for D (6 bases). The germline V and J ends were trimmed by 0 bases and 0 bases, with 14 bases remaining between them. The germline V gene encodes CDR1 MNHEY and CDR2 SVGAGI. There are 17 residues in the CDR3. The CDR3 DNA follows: TGTGCCAGCAGTTACTCCGCCGGGGGCGCAGCTAACTATGGCTACACCTTC. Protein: CASSYSAGGAANYGYTF.

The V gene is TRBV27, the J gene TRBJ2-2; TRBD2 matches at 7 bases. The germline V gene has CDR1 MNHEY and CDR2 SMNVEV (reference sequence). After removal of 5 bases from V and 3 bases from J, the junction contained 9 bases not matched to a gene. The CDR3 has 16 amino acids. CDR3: CASSPAGRVDTGELFF. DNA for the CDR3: TGTGCCAGCAGTCCCGCTGGGAGGGTCGACACCGGGGAGCTGTTTTTT.

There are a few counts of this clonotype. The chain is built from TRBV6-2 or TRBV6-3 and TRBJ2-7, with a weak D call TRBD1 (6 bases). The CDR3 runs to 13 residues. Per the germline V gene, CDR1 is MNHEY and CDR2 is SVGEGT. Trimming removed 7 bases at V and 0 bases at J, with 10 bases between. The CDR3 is CASTDRNSYEQYF. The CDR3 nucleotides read TGTGCCAGCACCGACAGGAACTCCTACGAGCAGTACTTC.

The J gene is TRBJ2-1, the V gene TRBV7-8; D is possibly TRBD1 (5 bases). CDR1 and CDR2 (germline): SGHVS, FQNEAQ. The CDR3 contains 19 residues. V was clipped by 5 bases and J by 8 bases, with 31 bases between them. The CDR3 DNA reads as TGTGCCAGCAGCCATGTCTCCATGGCGGCTAGGACACCTAGGGATGAGCAGTTCTTC. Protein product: CASSHVSMAARTPRDEQFF.

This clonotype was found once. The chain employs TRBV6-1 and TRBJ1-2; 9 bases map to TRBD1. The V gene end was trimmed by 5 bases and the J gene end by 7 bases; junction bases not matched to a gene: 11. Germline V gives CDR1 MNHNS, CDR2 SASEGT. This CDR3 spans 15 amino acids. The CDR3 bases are TGTGCCAGCAGTAATCCACAGGGGGCGGTCTGTGGCTACACCTTC. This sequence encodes CASSNPQGAVCGYTF.

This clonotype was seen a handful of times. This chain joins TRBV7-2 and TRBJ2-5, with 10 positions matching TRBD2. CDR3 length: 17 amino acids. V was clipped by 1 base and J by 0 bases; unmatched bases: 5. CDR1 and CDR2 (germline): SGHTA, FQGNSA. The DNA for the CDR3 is TGTGCCAGCAGCTTAGGGACTAGCGGATCGTACCAAGAGACCCAGTACTTC. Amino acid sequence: CASSLGTSGSYQETQYF.

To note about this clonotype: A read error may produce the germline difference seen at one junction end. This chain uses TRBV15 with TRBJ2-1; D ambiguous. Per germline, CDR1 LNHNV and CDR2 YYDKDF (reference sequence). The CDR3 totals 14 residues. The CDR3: CTTSRDRRAGEQFF. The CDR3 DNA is TGTACCACCAGCAGAGATCGAAGGGCTGGTGAGCAGTTCTTC.

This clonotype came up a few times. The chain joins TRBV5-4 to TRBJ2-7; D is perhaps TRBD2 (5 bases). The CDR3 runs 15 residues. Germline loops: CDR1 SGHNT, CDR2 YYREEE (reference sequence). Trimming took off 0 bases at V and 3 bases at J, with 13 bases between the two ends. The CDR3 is CASSLGLREGYEQYF. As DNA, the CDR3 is TGTGCCAGCAGCTTGGGCTTACGCGAGGGCTACGAGCAGTACTTC.

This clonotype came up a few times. Here the CDR3 reads CASRGPRERGLYEQYF. For the CDR3, the DNA is TGTGCCAGCCGTGGCCCACGGGAGCGGGGCCTCTACGAGCAGTACTTC. V usage is TRBV6-1 and J usage is TRBJ2-7; 7 bases are shared with TRBD2. The CDR3 is made up of 16 amino acids. Germline V gives CDR1 MNHNS, CDR2 SASEGT. V shed 8 bases and J 3 bases; nucleotides not matched to a gene: 16.

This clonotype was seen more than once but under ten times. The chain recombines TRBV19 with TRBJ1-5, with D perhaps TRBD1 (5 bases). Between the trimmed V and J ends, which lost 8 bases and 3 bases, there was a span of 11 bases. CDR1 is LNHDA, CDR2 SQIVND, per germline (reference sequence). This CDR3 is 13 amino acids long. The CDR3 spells CASVGRDNQPQHF. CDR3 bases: TGTGCCAGTGTAGGCAGGGACAATCAGCCCCAGCATTTT. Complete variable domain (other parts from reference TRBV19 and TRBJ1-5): DGGITQSPKYLFRKEGQNVTLSCEQNLNHDAMYWYRQDPGQGLRLIYYSQIVNDFQKGDIAEGYSVSREKKESFPLTVTSAQKNPTAFYLCASVGRDNQPQHFGDGTRLSIL.

CDR3 region: CASSPDGTAGNTIYF. CDR3 coding DNA: TGTGCCAGCAGCCCCGATGGGACAGCTGGAAACACCATATATTTT. The V and J genes are TRBV7-3 and TRBJ1-3; 7 bases are shared with TRBD1. CDR1 SGHTA and CDR2 FQGTGA come from the germline V gene. V trimming: 5 bases; J trimming: 2 bases; junction bases outside the gene matches: 6. This CDR3 comprises 15 residues.

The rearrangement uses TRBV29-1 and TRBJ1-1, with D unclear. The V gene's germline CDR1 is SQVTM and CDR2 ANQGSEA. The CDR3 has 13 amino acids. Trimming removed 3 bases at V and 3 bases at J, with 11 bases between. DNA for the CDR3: TGCAGCGTTGACCCCGACTCGTACACTGAAGCTTTCTTT. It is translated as CSVDPDSYTEAFF.

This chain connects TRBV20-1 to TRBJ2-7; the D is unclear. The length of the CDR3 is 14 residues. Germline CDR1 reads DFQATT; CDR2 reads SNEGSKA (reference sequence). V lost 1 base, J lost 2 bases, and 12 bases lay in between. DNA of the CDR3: TGCAGTGCTAGAGCATTGGCCTCAACCTACGAGCAGTACTTC. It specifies CSARALASTYEQYF.